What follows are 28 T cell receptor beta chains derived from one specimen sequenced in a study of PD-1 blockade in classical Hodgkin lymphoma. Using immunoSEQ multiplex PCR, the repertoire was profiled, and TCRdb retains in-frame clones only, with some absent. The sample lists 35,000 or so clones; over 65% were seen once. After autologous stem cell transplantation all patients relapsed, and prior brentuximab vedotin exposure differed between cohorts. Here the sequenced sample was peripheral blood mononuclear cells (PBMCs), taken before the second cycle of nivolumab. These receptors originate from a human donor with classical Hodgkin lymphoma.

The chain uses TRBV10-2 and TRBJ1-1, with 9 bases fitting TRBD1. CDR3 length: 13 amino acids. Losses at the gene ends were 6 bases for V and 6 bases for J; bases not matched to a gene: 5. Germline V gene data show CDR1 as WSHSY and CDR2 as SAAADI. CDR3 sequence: CASSPDRGSEAFF. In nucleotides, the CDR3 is TGCGCCAGCAGCCCGGACAGGGGATCTGAAGCTTTCTTT.

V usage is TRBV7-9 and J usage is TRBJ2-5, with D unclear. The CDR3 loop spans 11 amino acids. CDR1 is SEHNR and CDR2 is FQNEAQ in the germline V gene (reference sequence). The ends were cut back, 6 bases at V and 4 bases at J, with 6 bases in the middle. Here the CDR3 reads CASSPRETQYF. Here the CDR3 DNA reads TGTGCCAGCAGTCCCCGAGAGACCCAGTACTTC.

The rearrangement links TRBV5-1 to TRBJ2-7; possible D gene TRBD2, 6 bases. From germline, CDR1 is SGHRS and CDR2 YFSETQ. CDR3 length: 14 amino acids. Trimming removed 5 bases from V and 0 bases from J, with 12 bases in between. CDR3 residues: CASRRDSNSYEQYF. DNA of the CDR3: TGCGCCAGCAGACGGGACTCAAACTCCTACGAGCAGTACTTC.

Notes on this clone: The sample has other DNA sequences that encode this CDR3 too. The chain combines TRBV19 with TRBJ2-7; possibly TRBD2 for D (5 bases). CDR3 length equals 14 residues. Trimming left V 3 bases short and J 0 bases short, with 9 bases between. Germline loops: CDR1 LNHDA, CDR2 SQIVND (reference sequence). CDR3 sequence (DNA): TGTGCCAGTAGTATGACCGGGGTCTCCTACGAGCAGTACTTC. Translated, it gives CASSMTGVSYEQYF.

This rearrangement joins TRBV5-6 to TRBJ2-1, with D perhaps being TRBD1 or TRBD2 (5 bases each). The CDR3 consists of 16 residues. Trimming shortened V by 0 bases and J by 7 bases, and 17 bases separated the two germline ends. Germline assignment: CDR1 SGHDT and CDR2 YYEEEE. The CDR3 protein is CASSLGGGWQANEQFF. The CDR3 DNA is TGTGCCAGCAGCTTGGGTGGGGGTTGGCAGGCGAATGAGCAGTTCTTC.

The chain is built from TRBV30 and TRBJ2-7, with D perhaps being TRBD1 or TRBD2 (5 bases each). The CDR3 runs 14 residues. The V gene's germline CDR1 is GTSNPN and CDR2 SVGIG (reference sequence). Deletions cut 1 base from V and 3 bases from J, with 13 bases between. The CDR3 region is CAWSAGGQGYEQYF. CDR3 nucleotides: TGTGCCTGGAGTGCAGGAGGCCAGGGCTACGAGCAGTACTTC.

CDR3 loop: CASSRDAEETQYF. For the CDR3, the DNA is TGCGCCAGCAGCCGGGACGCAGAAGAGACCCAGTACTTC. This chain links TRBV5-1 with TRBJ2-5, with D perhaps given as TRBD1 or TRBD2 (5 bases each). CDR1 and CDR2 from the germline V gene are SGHRS and YFSETQ. This CDR3 comprises 13 residues. Trimming shortened V by 4 bases and J by 3 bases, and 10 bases separated the two germline ends.

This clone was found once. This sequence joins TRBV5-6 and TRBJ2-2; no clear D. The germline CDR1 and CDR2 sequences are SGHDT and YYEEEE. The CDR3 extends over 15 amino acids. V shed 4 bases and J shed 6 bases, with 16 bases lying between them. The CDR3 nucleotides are TGTGCCAGCAGCAGACGGACCGTCGGGCCCGGGGAGCTGTTTTTT. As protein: CASSRRTVGPGELFF.

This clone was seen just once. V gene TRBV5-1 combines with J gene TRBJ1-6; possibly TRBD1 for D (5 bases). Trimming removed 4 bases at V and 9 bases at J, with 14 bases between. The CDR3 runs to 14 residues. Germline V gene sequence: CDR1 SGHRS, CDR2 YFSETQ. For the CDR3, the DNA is TGCGCCAGCAGCCCGGAGGGGCCCTCTTCACCCCTCCACTTT. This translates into CASSPEGPSSPLHF. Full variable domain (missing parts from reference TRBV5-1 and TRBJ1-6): KAGVTQTPRYLIKTRGQQVTLSCSPISGHRSVSWYQQTPGQGLQFLFEYFSETQRNKGNFPGRFSGRQFSNSRSEMNVSTLELGDSALYLCASSPEGPSSPLHFGNGTRLTVT.

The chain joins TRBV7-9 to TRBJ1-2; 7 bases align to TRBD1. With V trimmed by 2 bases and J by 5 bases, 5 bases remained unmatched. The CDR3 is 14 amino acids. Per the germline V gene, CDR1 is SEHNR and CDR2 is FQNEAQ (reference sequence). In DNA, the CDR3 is TGTGCCAGCAGCTTATCGGGCAGGGGGTATGGCTACACCTTC. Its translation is CASSLSGRGYGYTF.

The CDR3 is CASSPRQGAWEQYF. The CDR3 coding sequence is TGTGCCAGCAGTCCTAGACAGGGGGCTTGGGAGCAGTACTTC. V and J are TRBV6-5 and TRBJ2-7; the match to TRBD1 covers 10 bases. The CDR3 length is 14 residues. Looked up from germline, CDR1 is MNHEY and CDR2 is SVGAGI. With 5 bases clipped from V and 7 bases from J, the junction kept 8 bases outside the gene matches.

The DNA of the CDR3 is TGTGCCAGCAGTCTTACCGGAAACACCGGGGAGCTGTTTTTT. This codes for CASSLTGNTGELFF. The chain couples TRBV7-6 to TRBJ2-2; D ambiguous. The length of the CDR3 is 14 residues. Looked up from germline, CDR1 is SGHVS and CDR2 is FNYEAQ. V was clipped by 6 bases and J by 2 bases, with 10 bases between them. Looking up the rest from reference TRBV7-6 and TRBJ2-2 gives the full variable domain: GAGVSQSPRYKVTKRGQDVALRCDPISGHVSLYWYRQALGQGPEFLTYFNYEAQQDKSGLPNDRFSAERPEGSISTLTIQRTEQRDSAMYRCASSLTGNTGELFFGEGSRLTVL.

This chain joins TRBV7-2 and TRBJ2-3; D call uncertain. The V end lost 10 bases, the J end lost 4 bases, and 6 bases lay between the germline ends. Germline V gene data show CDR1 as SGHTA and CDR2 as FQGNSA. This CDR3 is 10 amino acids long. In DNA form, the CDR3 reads TGTGCCACCCGGGCAGATACGCAGTATTTT. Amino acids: CATRADTQYF.

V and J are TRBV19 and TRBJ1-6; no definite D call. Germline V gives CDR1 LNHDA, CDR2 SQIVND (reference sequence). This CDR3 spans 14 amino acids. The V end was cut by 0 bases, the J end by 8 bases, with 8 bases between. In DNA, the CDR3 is TGTGCCAGTAGTATAGACCGCAGAGATTCACCCCTCCACTTT. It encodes CASSIDRRDSPLHF.

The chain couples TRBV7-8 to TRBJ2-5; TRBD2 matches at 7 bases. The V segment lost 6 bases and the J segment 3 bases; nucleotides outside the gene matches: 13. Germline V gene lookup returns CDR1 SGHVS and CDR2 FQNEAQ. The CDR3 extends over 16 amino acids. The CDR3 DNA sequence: TGTGCCAGCAGTTTATTCCCTCGCGGGGGAAAAGAGACCCAGTACTTC. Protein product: CASSLFPRGGKETQYF.

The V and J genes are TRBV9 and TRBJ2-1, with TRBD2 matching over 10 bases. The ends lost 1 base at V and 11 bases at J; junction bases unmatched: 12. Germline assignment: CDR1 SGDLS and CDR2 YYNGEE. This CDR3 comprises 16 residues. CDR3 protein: CASSVTSGASGVQQFF. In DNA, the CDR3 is TGTGCCAGCAGCGTAACTAGCGGGGCTAGTGGTGTACAGCAGTTCTTC.

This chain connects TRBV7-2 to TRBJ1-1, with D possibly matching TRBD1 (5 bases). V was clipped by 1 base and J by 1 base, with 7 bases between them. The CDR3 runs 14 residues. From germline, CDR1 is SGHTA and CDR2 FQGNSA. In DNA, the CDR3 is TGTGCCAGCAGCTTAGGGAGGGGGAACACTGAAGCTTTCTTT. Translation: CASSLGRGNTEAFF.

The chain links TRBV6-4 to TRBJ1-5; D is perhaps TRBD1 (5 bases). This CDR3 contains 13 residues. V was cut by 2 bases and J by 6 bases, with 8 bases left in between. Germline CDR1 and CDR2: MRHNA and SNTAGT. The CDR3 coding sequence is TGTGCCAGCAGTGACAGGGGTGGTCAGCCCCAGCATTTT. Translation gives CASSDRGGQPQHF.

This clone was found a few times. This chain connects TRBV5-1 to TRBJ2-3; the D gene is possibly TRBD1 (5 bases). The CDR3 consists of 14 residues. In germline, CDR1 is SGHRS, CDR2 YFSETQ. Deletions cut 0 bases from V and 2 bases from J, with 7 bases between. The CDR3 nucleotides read TGCGCCAGCAGCTTGGGACAGCCCACAGATACGCAGTATTTT. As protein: CASSLGQPTDTQYF.

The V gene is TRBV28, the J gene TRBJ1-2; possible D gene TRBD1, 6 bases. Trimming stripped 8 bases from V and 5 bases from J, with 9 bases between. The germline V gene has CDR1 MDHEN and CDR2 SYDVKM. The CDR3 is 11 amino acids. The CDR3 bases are TGTGCCAGCGGACAGAATTATGGCTACACCTTC. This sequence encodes CASGQNYGYTF.

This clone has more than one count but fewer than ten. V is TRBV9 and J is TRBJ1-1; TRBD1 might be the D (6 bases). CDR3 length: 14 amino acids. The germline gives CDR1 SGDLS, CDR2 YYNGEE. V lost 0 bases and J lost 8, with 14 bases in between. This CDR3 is CASSVDPGAGEAFF. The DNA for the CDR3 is TGTGCCAGCAGCGTAGACCCAGGGGCAGGCGAAGCTTTCTTT.

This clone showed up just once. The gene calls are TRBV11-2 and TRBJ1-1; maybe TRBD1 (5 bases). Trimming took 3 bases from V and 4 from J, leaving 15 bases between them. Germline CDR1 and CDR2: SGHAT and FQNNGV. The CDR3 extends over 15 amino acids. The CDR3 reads CASSFSRGVGTEAFF. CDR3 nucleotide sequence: TGTGCCAGCAGCTTTTCCCGAGGGGTCGGCACTGAAGCTTTCTTT.

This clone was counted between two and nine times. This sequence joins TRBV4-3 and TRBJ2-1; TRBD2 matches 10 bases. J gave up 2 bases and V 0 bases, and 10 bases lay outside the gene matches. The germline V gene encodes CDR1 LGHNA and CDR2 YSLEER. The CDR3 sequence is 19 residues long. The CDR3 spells CASSQDKVIAGGTYNEQFF. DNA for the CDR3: TGCGCCAGCAGCCAAGATAAAGTGATAGCGGGGGGTACCTACAATGAGCAGTTCTTC.

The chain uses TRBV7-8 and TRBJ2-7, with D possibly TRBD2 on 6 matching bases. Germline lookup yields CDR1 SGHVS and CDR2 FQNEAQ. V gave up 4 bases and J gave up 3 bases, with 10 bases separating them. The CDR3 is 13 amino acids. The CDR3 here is CASSSTGDYEQYF. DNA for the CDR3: TGTGCCAGCAGCTCGACGGGGGACTACGAGCAGTACTTC. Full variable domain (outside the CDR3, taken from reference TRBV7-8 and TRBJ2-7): GAGVSQSPRYKVAKRGQDVALRCDPISGHVSLFWYQQALGQGPEFLTYFQNEAQLDKSGLPSDRFFAERPEGSVSTLKIQRTQQEDSAVYLCASSSTGDYEQYFGPGTRLTVT.

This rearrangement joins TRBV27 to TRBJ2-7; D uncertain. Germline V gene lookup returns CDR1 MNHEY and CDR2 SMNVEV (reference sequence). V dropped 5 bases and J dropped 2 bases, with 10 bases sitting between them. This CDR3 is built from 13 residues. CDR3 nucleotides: TGTGCCAGCAGTCACTACGACCCCTACGAGCAGTACTTC. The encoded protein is CASSHYDPYEQYF.

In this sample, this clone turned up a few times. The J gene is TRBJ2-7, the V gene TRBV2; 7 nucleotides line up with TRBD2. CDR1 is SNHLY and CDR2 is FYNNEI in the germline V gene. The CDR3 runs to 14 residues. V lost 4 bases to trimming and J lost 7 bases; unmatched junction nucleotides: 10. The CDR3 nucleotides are TGTGCCAGCAGTGCGGACTGGGGGGGGAGGGAGCAGTACTTC. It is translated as CASSADWGGREQYF.

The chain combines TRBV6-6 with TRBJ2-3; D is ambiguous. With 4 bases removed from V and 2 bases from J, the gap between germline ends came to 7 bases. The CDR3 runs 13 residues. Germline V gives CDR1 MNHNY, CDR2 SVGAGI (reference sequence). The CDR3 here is CASSWGFTDTQYF. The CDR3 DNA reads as TGTGCCAGCAGTTGGGGATTCACAGATACGCAGTATTTT.

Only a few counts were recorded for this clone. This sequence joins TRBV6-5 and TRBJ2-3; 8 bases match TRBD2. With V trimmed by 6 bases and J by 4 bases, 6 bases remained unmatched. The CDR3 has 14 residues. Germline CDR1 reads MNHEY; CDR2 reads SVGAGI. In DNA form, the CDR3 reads TGTGCCAGCAGCTATTTAGCGGGGTCAGATACGCAGTATTTT. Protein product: CASSYLAGSDTQYF.